One sample yielded the 23 T cell receptor beta chains listed below, sequenced in a study of blood T cell repertoires in COVID-19. Assay: immunoSEQ multiplex PCR; the TCRdb copy retains only in-frame clones and omits some. This sample has 97,000 or so clones; around 90% occur once, and the top ten carry more than 1.5%. The sample was peripheral blood. Receptors were obtained from a woman aged 50 to 65 with COVID-19, enrolled during active disease.

CDR3 protein: CASSLERGGQPQHF. The CDR3 nucleotides read TGTGCCAGCAGCTTAGAAAGGGGTGGTCAGCCCCAGCATTTT. V gene TRBV11-2 combines with J gene TRBJ1-5, with D tentatively TRBD1 (5 bases). The V gene's germline CDR1 is SGHAT and CDR2 FQNNGV. Trimming removed 0 bases from V and 6 bases from J, with 9 bases in between. This CDR3 is built from 14 residues.

The chain combines TRBV11-3 with TRBJ1-6; D is uncertain. CDR3 size: 14 residues. Germline CDR1 is SGHNT and CDR2 is YENEEA. The germline V and J ends were trimmed by 4 bases and 9 bases, with 13 bases remaining between them. Here the CDR3 reads CASSSRQGSSPLHF. CDR3 bases: TGTGCCAGCAGCTCGCGCCAAGGGAGTTCACCCCTCCACTTT. The whole variable domain, remainder taken from reference TRBV11-3 and TRBJ1-6, is EAGVVQSPRYKIIEKKQPVAFWCNPISGHNTLYWYLQNLGQGPELLIRYENEEAVDDSQLPKDRFSAERLKGVDSTLKIQPAELGDSAVYLCASSSRQGSSPLHFGNGTRLTVT.

The chain links TRBV12-5 to TRBJ1-5; D is possibly TRBD1 (6 bases). Trimming cost V 1 base and J 5 bases, with 21 bases left between them. The germline gives CDR1 LGHNT, CDR2 FRNRAP. The CDR3 totals 18 residues. For the CDR3, the DNA is TGTGCTAGTGGTTTGGACTCTAAATCACAGGGCTTCCATCAGCCCCAGCATTTT. As protein: CASGLDSKSQGFHQPQHF.

J is TRBJ2-2 and V is TRBV7-2; D is perhaps TRBD2 (6 bases). Germline assignment: CDR1 SGHTA and CDR2 FQGNSA. The CDR3 has 15 residues. V dropped 5 bases and J dropped 5 bases, with 15 bases sitting between them. The CDR3 region has the DNA TGTGCCAGCAGCCGCGGGACGAGGAGGACCGGGGAGCTGTTTTTT. Protein: CASSRGTRRTGELFF. Complete variable domain (other parts from reference TRBV7-2 and TRBJ2-2): GAGVSQSPSNKVTEKGKDVELRCDPISGHTALYWYRQSLGQGLEFLIYFQGNSAPDKSGLPSDRFSAERTGGSVSTLTIQRTQQEDSAVYLCASSRGTRRTGELFFGEGSRLTVL.

The chain recombines TRBV20-1 with TRBJ2-3; D remains ambiguous. V shed 2 bases and J shed 6 bases, with 6 bases lying between them. The CDR3 is made up of 11 amino acids. Germline V lookup: CDR1 DFQATT, CDR2 SNEGSKA (reference sequence). CDR3 in DNA: TGCAGTGCTAGAAGCTGGGATACGCAGTATTTT. This translates into CSARSWDTQYF.

This sequence joins TRBV5-4 and TRBJ1-4; a weak D match, TRBD1 (6 bases). Germline lookup yields CDR1 SGHNT and CDR2 YYREEE (reference sequence). The CDR3 runs to 14 residues. V lost 2 bases to trimming and J lost 5 bases, with 10 bases between them. This CDR3 reads CASSLQGWNEKLFF. DNA for the CDR3: TGTGCCAGCAGCTTACAGGGCTGGAATGAAAAACTGTTTTTT.

This clone was recorded once. The DNA of the CDR3 is TGTGCCAGCAGTTACTTAACTAACTATGGCTACACCTTC. Residues: CASSYLTNYGYTF. The rearrangement joins TRBV6-2 or TRBV6-3 to TRBJ1-2; D uncertain. Per germline, CDR1 MNHEY and CDR2 SVGEGT. Trimming shortened V by 1 base and J by 0 bases, and 3 bases separated the two germline ends. This CDR3 is 13 amino acids long.

The chain uses TRBV5-1 and TRBJ1-1; 8 positions agree with TRBD1. The V and J ends lost 4 bases and 1 base, in that order; junction bases with no gene match: 6. CDR1 is SGHRS, CDR2 YFSETQ, per germline. The CDR3 sequence is 15 residues long. The chain's CDR3 is CASSPEGTGNTEAFF. The DNA of the CDR3 is TGCGCCAGCAGCCCGGAGGGGACAGGGAACACTGAAGCTTTCTTT.

The rearrangement links TRBV18 to TRBJ1-2, with a possible D match to TRBD1 (5 bases). The CDR3 is made up of 18 amino acids. Trimming shortened V by 4 bases and J by 7 bases, and 28 bases separated the two germline ends. Germline lookup yields CDR1 KGHSH and CDR2 LQKENI. CDR3 in DNA: TGTGCCAGCTCACTCTCGGGGAGGGCTGGACAAAGTTTCGGTGGCTACACCTTC. Translating gives CASSLSGRAGQSFGGYTF. The whole variable domain, remainder taken from reference TRBV18 and TRBJ1-2, is NAGVMQNPRHLVRRRGQEARLRCSPMKGHSHVYWYRQLPEEGLKFMVYLQKENIIDESGMPKERFSAEFPKEGPSILRIQQVVRGDSAAYFCASSLSGRAGQSFGGYTFGSGTRLTVV.

V usage is TRBV28 and J usage is TRBJ1-3; D gene uncertain. Germline assignment: CDR1 MDHEN and CDR2 SYDVKM. The V and J ends lost 3 bases and 4 bases respectively, with 7 bases between them. The CDR3 consists of 13 residues. CDR3 residues: CASSFEHGNTIYF. In DNA, the CDR3 is TGTGCCAGCAGTTTTGAACACGGAAACACCATATATTTT.

The chain recombines TRBV12-3 or TRBV12-4 with TRBJ2-1; D might be TRBD2 (5 bases). V was shortened by 1 base and J by 7 bases, with 5 bases between the two germline ends. The CDR3 runs to 12 residues. CDR3 sequence (DNA): TGTGCCAGCAGTTTAGGAGGGAATGAGCAGTTCTTC. It codes for CASSLGGNEQFF.

V is TRBV11-2 and J is TRBJ2-3, with a tentative D call TRBD1 (5 bases). CDR3 size: 15 residues. Germline V gene sequence: CDR1 SGHAT, CDR2 FQNNGV. The ends were cut back, 5 bases at V and 2 bases at J, with 14 bases in the middle. CDR3 residues: CASSPQAGLTDTQYF. CDR3 coding DNA: TGTGCCAGCAGCCCCCAGGCAGGGCTCACAGATACGCAGTATTTT.

The chain uses TRBV3-1 (or the pseudogene TRBV3-2) and TRBJ1-6; D gene unclear. CDR1 is LGHDT, CDR2 YNNKEL, per germline (reference sequence). V shed 1 base and J shed 6 bases, with 4 bases lying between them. CDR3 length equals 13 residues. As DNA, the CDR3 is TGTGCCAGCAGCCAAGTCCGTAATTCACCCCTCCACTTT. It translates to CASSQVRNSPLHF.

The genes are TRBV5-8 and TRBJ2-7, with 10 bases lining up with TRBD1. Germline CDR1 is SGHTS and CDR2 is YDEGEE. CDR3 length: 14 residues. V dropped 4 bases and J dropped 7; count of bases not matched to a gene: 8. CDR3 residues: CASSKVGTGEEQYF. As DNA, the CDR3 is TGTGCCAGCAGCAAGGTAGGGACAGGGGAGGAGCAGTACTTC.

The chain recombines TRBV3-1 (or the pseudogene TRBV3-2) with TRBJ2-3; 10 nucleotides match TRBD1. Losses at the gene ends were 0 bases for V and 4 bases for J; bases not matched to a gene: 25. The CDR3 covers 23 residues. CDR1 and CDR2 from the germline V gene are LGHDT and YNNKEL (reference sequence). In DNA form, the CDR3 reads TGTGCCAGCAGCCAAGATAGTTTTGGTGGGACAGGGGAAATAAGTATCCCCGCAGATACGCAGTATTTT. Translating gives CASSQDSFGGTGEISIPADTQYF.

V gene TRBV6-5 combines with J gene TRBJ1-2, with 12 bases that match TRBD1. The CDR3 is made up of 14 amino acids. Germline V gene data show CDR1 as MNHEY and CDR2 as SVGAGI. With V trimmed by 6 bases and J by 7 bases, 6 bases remained unmatched. The CDR3 reads CASSQGQGAAGYTF. Written as DNA, the CDR3 is TGTGCCAGCAGCCAGGGACAGGGGGCGGCTGGCTACACCTTC.

The V gene is TRBV6-2 or TRBV6-3, the J gene TRBJ1-5, with 9 positions matching TRBD1. After removal of 6 bases from V and 7 bases from J, the junction contained 10 bases not matched to a gene. Germline lookup yields CDR1 MNHEY and CDR2 SVGEGT. The CDR3 runs 15 residues. The CDR3 spells CASSLNTGGAQPQHF. DNA for the CDR3: TGTGCCAGCAGCCTCAACACAGGGGGCGCCCAGCCCCAGCATTTT.

V and J are TRBV2 and TRBJ1-1; TRBD1 aligns across 9 bases. V was pared by 10 bases and J by 8 bases, with 5 bases of the junction left unmatched. The germline V gene encodes CDR1 SNHLY and CDR2 FYNNEI. The CDR3 runs 11 residues. The CDR3 DNA reads as TGTGCCAACAGGGGGCTAGAGGAAGCTTTCTTT. Encoded protein: CANRGLEEAFF.

The J gene is TRBJ1-4, the V gene TRBV6-5; TRBD1 is a possible D gene (5 bases). Germline V gene data show CDR1 as MNHEY and CDR2 as SVGAGI. V dropped 2 bases and J dropped 6 bases, with 7 bases sitting between them. This CDR3 has 13 residues. The CDR3 region is CASSYGGDEKLFF. For the CDR3, the DNA is TGTGCCAGCAGTTACGGGGGGGATGAAAAACTGTTTTTT.

The rearrangement joins TRBV6-2 or TRBV6-3 to TRBJ1-5, with 9 nucleotides matching TRBD1. CDR3 length: 14 residues. Germline CDR1 is MNHEY and CDR2 is SVGEGT. J lost 6 bases, V lost 5 bases, and 5 bases had no gene match. In DNA, the CDR3 is TGTGCCAGCAGTGTACAGGGGGCGACTCAGCCCCAGCATTTT. Translating gives CASSVQGATQPQHF.

V is TRBV5-6 and J is TRBJ1-2; the D gene is possibly TRBD1 (5 bases). The CDR3 has 14 amino acids. Germline lookup yields CDR1 SGHDT and CDR2 YYEEEE. V was shortened by 4 bases and J by 8 bases, with 18 bases between the two germline ends. In DNA form, the CDR3 reads TGTGCCAGCAGCCAGGGCGGACGGGGAGGCGGCTACACCTTC. Translation gives CASSQGGRGGGYTF.

V and J are TRBV18 and TRBJ1-3, with D perhaps TRBD1 (5 bases). The CDR3 length is 17 residues. Trimming shortened V by 2 bases and J by 3 bases, and 17 bases separated the two germline ends. Per germline, CDR1 KGHSH and CDR2 LQKENI. The CDR3 sequence is CASSPSRGGGDGNTIYF. In nucleotides, the CDR3 is TGTGCCAGCTCACCATCCCGGGGAGGAGGGGATGGAAACACCATATATTTT.

This sequence joins TRBV28 and TRBJ1-6, with D uncertain. Germline CDR1 reads MDHEN; CDR2 reads SYDVKM. The CDR3 extends over 14 amino acids. Trimming took off 4 bases at V and 5 bases at J, with 9 bases between the two ends. In DNA form, the CDR3 reads TGTGCCAGCAGTTATGGACTTAATAATTCACCCCTCCACTTT. Translated, it gives CASSYGLNNSPLHF.